The entry below describes one TCR beta chain. Germline V gene data show CDR1 as LNHDA and CDR2 as SQIVND (reference sequence). V lost 7 bases and J 2 bases, leaving 13 bases between the germline ends. The CDR3 has 14 amino acids. These data come from a study of CD8+ T cells in alopecia areata. Study overall: Treated patients received oral tofacitinib, 5 to 10 mg twice daily.

cDNA prepared by RNA extraction and subsequent reverse transcription served as the template for sequencing. Libraries were prepared by immunoSEQ multiplex PCR; TCRdb keeps only in-frame clonotypes and omits some of them. The sample has some 180,000 clones, roughly 59% seen once. Collected material from alopecia areata patients comprised lesional scalp punch biopsies and peripheral blood. Sorting separated CD4+ and CD8+ T cells out of PBMCs. J is TRBJ2-3 and V is TRBV19; no definite D call. Sequencing was performed on CD4+ T cells sorted from blood, taken at week 0. The sequence derives from a human donor with alopecia areata. The CDR3: CASTMRWPTDTQYF. The CDR3 DNA follows: TGTGCCAGTACCATGAGGTGGCCCACAGATACGCAGTATTTT.